The 10 T cell receptor beta chains below come from one sample, sequenced in a study of cytomegalovirus exposure and HLA in healthy donors. The study ran its PCR with 60 Vbeta and 13 Jbeta primers. Assay: immunoSEQ multiplex PCR; the TCRdb copy retains only in-frame clones and omits some. In the table there are more than 85,000 clones, over 65% of which are singletons. Sequencing used PBMCs. These receptors were obtained from a man aged 25-45 years in good health and CMV-seropositive.

The V call is TRBV14, the J call TRBJ2-5; TRBD2 matches 10 bases. The CDR3 covers 16 residues. The trim removed 4 bases at V and 0 bases at J, leaving 5 bases unmatched. The germline V gene encodes CDR1 SGHDN and CDR2 FVKESK. CDR3 nucleotides: TGTGCCAGCAGCCCTAGCGGGGGCGCGTACCAAGAGACCCAGTACTTC. Translated, it gives CASSPSGGAYQETQYF.

The chain employs TRBV14 and TRBJ1-4, with 7 positions matching TRBD1. V trimming: 4 bases; J trimming: 6 bases; junction bases outside the gene matches: 5. CDR1 is SGHDN and CDR2 is FVKESK in the germline V gene. The length of the CDR3 is 14 residues. The CDR3 reads CASSRTGLDEKLFF. As DNA, the CDR3 is TGTGCCAGCAGCCGGACAGGTTTGGATGAAAAACTGTTTTTT.

This chain uses TRBV10-2 with TRBJ2-2, with 8 bases aligning to TRBD1. The J segment lost 10 bases and the V segment lost 6 bases, leaving 13 bases of the junction unmatched. This CDR3 spans 15 amino acids. The germline CDR1 and CDR2 sequences are WSHSY and SAAADI. The CDR3 loop is CASSWTGLNRQELFF. CDR3 nucleotides: TGCGCCAGCAGCTGGACAGGGCTTAACAGGCAGGAGCTGTTTTTT.

The chain joins TRBV6-5 to TRBJ2-5, with 7 nucleotides matching TRBD2. CDR3 length: 14 amino acids. With V trimmed by 4 bases and J by 3 bases, 5 bases remained unmatched. The germline gives CDR1 MNHEY, CDR2 SVGAGI. The CDR3 region is CASSFGLGEETQYF. DNA of the CDR3: TGTGCCAGCAGTTTCGGACTAGGAGAAGAGACCCAGTACTTC.

A note on this clone: Other DNA sequences in this specimen translate into the identical CDR3. The genes are TRBV9 and TRBJ2-7, with a possible D match to TRBD2 (5 bases). V lost 0 bases, J lost 3 bases, and 7 bases lay in between. This CDR3 has 13 amino acids. Germline-derived CDR1 and CDR2 are SGDLS and YYNGEE. The CDR3 loop is CASSVGGSYEQYF. CDR3 DNA: TGTGCCAGCAGCGTAGGTGGGAGCTACGAGCAGTACTTC.

Only a few counts were recorded for this clone. This same CDR3 is encoded by further DNA sequences in the sample. CDR3 in amino acids: CASSFLRDTQYF. In DNA, the CDR3 is TGTGCCAGCAGCTTTCTCAGAGATACGCAGTATTTT. V and J are TRBV7-2 and TRBJ2-3; no clear D gene. Deletions cut 3 bases from V and 5 bases from J, with 6 bases between. Germline V gene sequence: CDR1 SGHTA, CDR2 FQGNSA. This CDR3 is 12 amino acids long.

V is TRBV7-8 and J is TRBJ2-2; 11 bases are shared with TRBD1. The CDR3 is made up of 16 amino acids. The germline V gene encodes CDR1 SGHVS and CDR2 FQNEAQ. The junction had 8 bases not matched to a gene; V was cut back by 6 bases and J by 5 bases. CDR3 sequence: CASRWTGGALTGELFF. The CDR3 DNA sequence: TGTGCCAGCAGATGGACAGGGGGCGCGCTTACCGGGGAGCTGTTTTTT.

The CDR3 here is CASSLAQGAAIGYGYTF. CDR3 DNA sequence: TGTGCCAGCAGCTTAGCGCAGGGGGCAGCAATTGGCTATGGCTACACCTTC. The chain links TRBV7-9 to TRBJ1-2; 8 positions match TRBD1. Germline assignment: CDR1 SEHNR and CDR2 FQNEAQ (reference sequence). The CDR3 has 17 residues. With V trimmed by 0 bases and J by 4 bases, 10 bases remained unmatched. Filled out from reference TRBV7-9 and TRBJ1-2, the complete variable domain reads DTGVSQNPRHKITKRGQNVTFRCDPISEHNRLYWYRQTLGQGPEFLTYFQNEAQLEKSRLLSDRFSAERPKGSFSTLEIQRTEQGDSAMYLCASSLAQGAAIGYGYTFGSGTRLTVV.

The J gene is TRBJ1-2, the V gene TRBV19; 10 positions agree with TRBD1. Germline V gene lookup returns CDR1 LNHDA and CDR2 SQIVND (reference sequence). The CDR3 runs to 14 residues. V shed 7 bases, J shed 4 bases, and the junction held 6 bases outside the gene matches. The CDR3, as DNA: TGTGCCAGTACGCCGACAGGGGGCATCTATGGCTACACCTTC. Amino acid sequence: CASTPTGGIYGYTF.

The chain uses TRBV5-1 and TRBJ2-7; D may be TRBD1 (6 bases). The CDR3 sequence is 13 residues long. V was shortened by 6 bases and J by 0 bases, with 10 bases between the two germline ends. Germline V gives CDR1 SGHRS, CDR2 YFSETQ. The CDR3 DNA follows: TGCGCCAGCACGACAGGAACCTCCTACGAGCAGTACTTC. It yields the protein CASTTGTSYEQYF.